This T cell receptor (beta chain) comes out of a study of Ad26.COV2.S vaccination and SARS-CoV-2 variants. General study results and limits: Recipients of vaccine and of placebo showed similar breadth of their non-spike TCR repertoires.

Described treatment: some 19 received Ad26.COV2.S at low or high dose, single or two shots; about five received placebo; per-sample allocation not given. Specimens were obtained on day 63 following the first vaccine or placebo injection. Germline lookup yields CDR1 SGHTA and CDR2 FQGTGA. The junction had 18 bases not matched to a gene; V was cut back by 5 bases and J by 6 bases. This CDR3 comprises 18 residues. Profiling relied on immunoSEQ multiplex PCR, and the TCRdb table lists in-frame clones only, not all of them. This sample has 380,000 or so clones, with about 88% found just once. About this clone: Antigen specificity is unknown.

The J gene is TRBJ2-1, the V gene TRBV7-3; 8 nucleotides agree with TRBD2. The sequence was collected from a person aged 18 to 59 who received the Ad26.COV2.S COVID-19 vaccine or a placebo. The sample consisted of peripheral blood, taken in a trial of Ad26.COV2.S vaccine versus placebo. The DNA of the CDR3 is TGTGCCAGCAGCGTACGGCCAAGCGGGAGCGGAGGGCTCAATGAGCAGTTCTTC. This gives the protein CASSVRPSGSGGLNEQFF.